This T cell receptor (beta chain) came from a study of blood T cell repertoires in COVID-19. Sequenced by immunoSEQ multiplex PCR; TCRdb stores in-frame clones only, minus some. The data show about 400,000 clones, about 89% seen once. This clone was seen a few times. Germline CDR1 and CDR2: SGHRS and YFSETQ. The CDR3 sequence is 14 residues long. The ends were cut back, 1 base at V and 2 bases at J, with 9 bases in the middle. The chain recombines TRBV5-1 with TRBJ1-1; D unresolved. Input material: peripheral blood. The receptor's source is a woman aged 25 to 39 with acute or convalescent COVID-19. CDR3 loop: CASSLSYTNTEAFF. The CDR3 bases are TGCGCCAGCAGCTTGTCTTATACAAACACTGAAGCTTTCTTT.